This T cell receptor beta chain emerged from a study of blood T cell repertoires in COVID-19 (dated by TCRdb to 2018 to 2020). Regarding the research as a whole: Samples covering the acute and convalescent phases of COVID-19 were provided by collaborators in the United States, Italy and Spain. The material from the prospective study consisted of cDNA or gDNA derived from T cells, B-cell-depleted T cells, or PBMCs. The dataset comprised deeply sampled blood TCRbeta repertoires from subjects exposed to, actively infected with, or recovered from COVID-19. A freely available public database, intended as a resource for researchers studying the immune response to SARS-CoV-2, is where the repertoires were released. Samples were obtained from the ongoing ImmuneRACE study (first 160 participants) and from 1,000 to 1,500 subjects provided by 6 global collaborators. Sample metadata almost always included a de-identified subject ID, COVID-19 status, age in years and sex. Where HLA class I and class II types were available, the types were taken from metadata supplied by the sample provider, not from assay-based typing.

One collaborating source in Seattle enrolled patients during active infection and followed them longitudinally through the course of disease. Collaborating institutions collected whole blood in K2EDTA tubes following their own protocols. For TCRbeta analysis, collaborator samples were shipped as frozen whole blood, as isolated PBMCs, or as DNA extracted from either sample type. As for this clone: Its antigen is still unknown. Base quality data are lacking; no much larger clone is found one base away.

The paper as a whole reports these results and caveats: How much clinical and demographic metadata was included differed by source and by participant, and the metadata was provided uncurated.

The immunoSEQ Assay, a bias-controlled multiplex PCR, was used to amplify TCRbeta CDR3 regions from genomic DNA. Under the source paper's analysis protocol: The number of nucleated cells in each sample was estimated by amplification of reference gene primers within the assay. To quantify the absolute abundance of each unique TCRbeta CDR3 rearrangement, sequence reads were collapsed and filtered. For each sample, productive Simpson clonality was calculated by taking the square root of Simpson's diversity index across productive rearrangements. TCRdb took this table from immuneACCESS and kept in-frame rearrangements with V and J called. Such tables lack part of the clones; where checked against another copy, unresolved V genes explain under half of the gap, and the rest is unexplained. V and J calls plus clone size are reproduced from that table; the DNA served to infer D and trimming. This sample lists some 310,000 clones; under 90% were detected once. The ten largest clonotypes hold roughly 2.8% of the sample.

The sequence was obtained from a woman in her twenties or thirties with COVID-19, enrolled during active disease. Specimen: peripheral blood.

CDR3 region: CASSLVVGSGEDPTQYF. The nucleotide sequence is TGTGCCAGCAGTTTAGTTGTCGGGAGCGGCGAGGATCCTACGCAGTATTTT. The chain couples TRBV28 to TRBJ2-3, and possibly TRBD2, on 6 matching bases. According to the germline V gene, CDR1 reads MDHEN and CDR2 reads SYDVKM. Including the terminal cysteine and phenylalanine, the CDR3 comprises 17 residues. Only CDR3 DNA is held: 51 bases, read in frame from base 1. A distance of 23 bases separates the germline ends of V and J, which lose 2 bases and 8 bases respectively.